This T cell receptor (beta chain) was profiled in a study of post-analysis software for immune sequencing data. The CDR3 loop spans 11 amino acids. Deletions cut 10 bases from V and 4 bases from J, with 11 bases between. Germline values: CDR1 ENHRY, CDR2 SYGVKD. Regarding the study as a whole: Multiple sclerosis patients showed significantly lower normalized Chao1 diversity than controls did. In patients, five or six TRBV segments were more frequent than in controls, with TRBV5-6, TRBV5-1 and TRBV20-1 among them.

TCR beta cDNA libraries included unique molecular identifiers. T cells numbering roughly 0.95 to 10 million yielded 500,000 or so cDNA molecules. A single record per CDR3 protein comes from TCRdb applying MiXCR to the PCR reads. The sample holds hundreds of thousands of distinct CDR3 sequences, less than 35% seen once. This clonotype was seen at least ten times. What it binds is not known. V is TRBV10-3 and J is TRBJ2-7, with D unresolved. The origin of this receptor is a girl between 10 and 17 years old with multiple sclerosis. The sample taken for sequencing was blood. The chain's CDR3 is CATLEAYEQYF. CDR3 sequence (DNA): TGTGCCACCCTTGAGGCGTACGAGCAGTACTTC.